This T cell receptor beta chain was recorded in a study of CD8 T cells in ankylosing spondylitis. CDR1 WSHSY and CDR2 SAAADI come from the germline V gene. CDR3 length: 12 amino acids. Trimming cost V 8 bases and J 7 bases; bases outside gene matches: 5. The TCR beta libraries were generated through quantitative 5'-RACE incorporating molecular barcodes. TCRdb re-called the 5' RACE reads through MiXCR, storing one row per CDR3 protein. The data hold approximately 250,000 distinct CDR3 sequences, with 32% observed a single time. This clonotype was detected only a few times. This sequence originates from a male donor with ankylosing spondylitis or in good health (not recorded which). The sample consisted of blood, either unsorted or a sorted T cell fraction (not recorded which). This rearrangement joins TRBV10-2 to TRBJ2-1; 7 bases line up with TRBD1. As DNA, the CDR3 is TGCGCCAGCCAACTACAGGGGAATGAGCAGTTCTTC. Residues: CASQLQGNEQFF.